The entry below gives a single T cell receptor (beta chain) sequence along with its context. Its specificity is not known. Caucasian individuals from Russia who were healthy and aged about 6 to 95 acted as donors. This sample is drawn from a study of blood T cells in healthy people across ages. Study outcomes and limitations: More naive CD4+ cells and higher diversity were found in long-lived than in aged donors. Lack of knowledge of donor CMV status possibly confounded expanded clonotype changes.

Germline-derived CDR1 and CDR2 are LGHNA and YSLEER. The germline V and J ends were trimmed by 2 bases and 7 bases, with 18 bases remaining between them. This CDR3 is built from 15 residues. A J-beta primer mix and a sample-barcoded 5' primer were used in a second PCR of about 7 to 12 cycles. All samples gave at least 2.5 million CDR3-containing paired-end reads. TCRdb re-analysed the 5' RACE reads in MiXCR, keeping a single row per CDR3 protein. The data show about 1.5 million distinct CDR3 sequences, under 55% seen once. Sequencing was carried out using blood. The origin of this receptor is a woman between 18 and 29 years old in good health. The rearrangement uses TRBV4-3 and TRBJ2-7, with D perhaps TRBD1 or TRBD2 (5 bases each). Here the CDR3 reads CASSQKGRVLTEQYF. The CDR3 nucleotides read TGCGCCAGCAGCCAAAAGGGACGTGTCTTGACGGAGCAGTACTTC.